The 14 T cell receptor beta chains below come from one sample, sequenced in a study of T cells in Graves' hyperthyroidism and ophthalmopathy. Amplification yielded TCR beta CDR3 regions, with RNA transcripts as the source. TCR CDR3 regions were first amplified by RT-PCR with HTBI primers. In TCRdb, the multiplex PCR reads were re-called with MiXCR into one record per CDR3 protein. The sample has more than 300,000 distinct CDR3 sequences; roughly an eighth are singletons. The material sequenced was blood. These receptors were taken from a woman between 18 and 30 years old with Graves' hyperthyroidism.

This clonotype has just a few counts. The chain recombines TRBV5-4 with TRBJ2-3; no clear D. CDR3 length: 14 residues. Germline CDR1 and CDR2: SGHNT and YYREEE (reference sequence). V was pared by 4 bases and J by 0 bases, with 9 bases between. The CDR3 DNA sequence: TGTGCCAGCAGCCCCGTTGGGAGCACAGATACGCAGTATTTT. Residues: CASSPVGSTDTQYF.

This clonotype was seen repeatedly, ten times or more. This rearrangement joins TRBV20-1 to TRBJ2-3, with 13 bases identical to TRBD2. This CDR3 is built from 17 residues. Germline V CDR1 and CDR2: DFQATT, SNEGSKA (reference sequence). J gave up 4 bases and V 3 bases, and 10 bases lay outside the gene matches. CDR3 sequence reads: CSASPPTSGGAADTQYF. The CDR3 DNA reads TGCAGTGCTAGCCCTCCTACTAGCGGGGGGGCAGCAGATACGCAGTATTTT.

This clonotype has ten or more counts. The chain is built from TRBV20-1 and TRBJ2-4, with TRBD1 as a possible D gene (6 bases). Germline V CDR1 and CDR2: DFQATT, SNEGSKA (reference sequence). The CDR3 is 14 residues long. Trimming took 0 bases from V and 1 from J, leaving 7 bases between them. The chain's CDR3 is CSAREGAAKNIQYF. The CDR3 DNA sequence: TGCAGTGCTAGAGAGGGGGCGGCCAAAAACATTCAGTACTTC.

This clonotype came up many times. The chain recombines TRBV7-9 with TRBJ2-2, with D possibly matching TRBD2 (6 bases). With 3 bases removed from V and 4 bases from J, the gap between germline ends came to 6 bases. Germline lookup yields CDR1 SEHNR and CDR2 FQNEAQ (reference sequence). CDR3 length: 13 amino acids. The CDR3 DNA is TGTGCCAGCAGCTTCGGGGGCACCGGGGAGCTGTTTTTT. It specifies CASSFGGTGELFF.

Turning to this clonotype: Given a much more abundant clone one base away, this may be a read error. The gene calls are TRBV28 and TRBJ1-5; D not resolved. The CDR3 has 15 residues. The germline V gene has CDR1 MDHEN and CDR2 SYDVKM. V gave up 2 bases and J gave up 2 bases, with 10 bases separating them. CDR3 protein: CASSLGRLGNQPQHF. The DNA for the CDR3 is TGTGCCAGCAGTTTAGGTCGGCTCGGCAATCAGCCCCAGCATTTT.

The chain combines TRBV28 with TRBJ2-5, with D perhaps TRBD2 (6 bases). Trimming took 8 bases from V and 3 from J, leaving 13 bases between them. There are 13 residues in the CDR3. Germline CDR1 is MDHEN and CDR2 is SYDVKM. The CDR3 reads CASESAGKETQYF. The CDR3 region has the DNA TGTGCCAGCGAGTCGGCGGGAAAAGAGACCCAGTACTTC.

This clonotype was picked up many times. This chain uses TRBV5-1 with TRBJ2-3; TRBD1 is a possible D gene (6 bases). This CDR3 has 17 amino acids. Looked up from germline, CDR1 is SGHRS and CDR2 is YFSETQ. The V and J ends lost 5 bases and 2 bases respectively, with 21 bases between them. DNA for the CDR3: TGCGCCAGCAGTCCTAACAGGGCGCCTCCCGTCACAGATACGCAGTATTTT. Protein sequence: CASSPNRAPPVTDTQYF. Complete variable domain (other parts from reference TRBV5-1 and TRBJ2-3): KAGVTQTPRYLIKTRGQQVTLSCSPISGHRSVSWYQQTPGQGLQFLFEYFSETQRNKGNFPGRFSGRQFSNSRSEMNVSTLELGDSALYLCASSPNRAPPVTDTQYFGPGTRLTVL.

V usage is TRBV25-1 and J usage is TRBJ2-7; tentative D call: TRBD2 (6 bases). CDR3 size: 13 residues. V lost 4 bases and J lost 2, with 9 bases in between. The germline gives CDR1 MGHDK, CDR2 SYGVNS. The CDR3 loop reads CASSVAGTYEQYF. CDR3 DNA sequence: TGTGCCAGCAGTGTTGCGGGGACCTACGAGCAGTACTTC.

This clonotype has ten or more counts. The chain uses TRBV9 and TRBJ2-7; D possibly corresponds to TRBD1 (6 bases). The germline gives CDR1 SGDLS, CDR2 YYNGEE. The CDR3 loop spans 14 amino acids. Trimming took off 4 bases at V and 2 bases at J, with 13 bases between the two ends. As DNA, the CDR3 is TGTGCCAGCAGCTTTTCGGACAGTACCTACGAGCAGTACTTC. It codes for CASSFSDSTYEQYF.

This clonotype was detected only a few times. The chain recombines TRBV7-2 with TRBJ2-7; 8 nucleotides line up with TRBD2. V lost 2 bases to trimming and J lost 5 bases; unmatched junction nucleotides: 14. CDR1 is SGHTA, CDR2 FQGNSA, per germline. The CDR3 runs 17 residues. The CDR3 region has the DNA TGTGCCAGCAGCTTATTCCCTCGCGGGAGCGGGAGAAACGAGCAGTACTTC. Amino acids: CASSLFPRGSGRNEQYF.

This clonotype was seen at least ten times. The rearrangement joins TRBV6-1 to TRBJ1-4, with 11 bases matching TRBD1. Germline assignment: CDR1 MNHNS and CDR2 SASEGT. J was trimmed by 9 bases and V by 5 bases; bases with no gene match: 29. This CDR3 region has 22 residues. In nucleotides, the CDR3 is TGTGCCAGCAGTTCGCAGTACCCCAAACGACCGGGACAGGGGGGTATGAGAAAAAAACTGTTTTTT. It encodes CASSSQYPKRPGQGGMRKKLFF.

This clonotype was found a few times. This sequence joins TRBV6-1 and TRBJ2-7; D assignment may be TRBD1 or TRBD2 (6 bases each). From germline, CDR1 is MNHNS and CDR2 SASEGT. Trimming took 6 bases from V and 7 from J, leaving 16 bases between them. This CDR3 region has 13 residues. CDR3 loop: CASSRLGAGEQYF. Written as DNA, the CDR3 is TGTGCCAGCAGCCGGCTGGGGGCGGGAGAGCAGTACTTC.

Worth noting for this clonotype: Possible read error: a much larger clone is one base away. The CDR3 here is CASSEEAIKAVRLFF. The CDR3 DNA reads as TGTGCCAGCAGTGAAGAAGCGATAAAGGCGGTGAGACTGTTTTTT. The gene calls are TRBV2 and TRBJ2-2; D ambiguous. With 1 base removed from V and 14 bases from J, the gap between germline ends came to 20 bases. This CDR3 has 15 residues. Looked up from germline, CDR1 is SNHLY and CDR2 is FYNNEI.

This clonotype was picked up many times. This chain connects TRBV28 to TRBJ1-1; 9 bases align to TRBD1. This CDR3 is 15 amino acids long. V trimming: 7 bases; J trimming: 1 base; junction bases outside the gene matches: 7. The germline V gene encodes CDR1 MDHEN and CDR2 SYDVKM. The CDR3 nucleotides read TGTGCCAGCACCAAACTGGGACAGGGGAACACTGAAGCTTTCTTT. Translation gives CASTKLGQGNTEAFF.